This TCR beta chain was identified during a study of cytomegalovirus exposure and HLA in healthy donors listed by TCRdb under 2017. Context from the whole study: An earlier analysis of approximately 640 of the donors reported 250 to 300 Gb of sequence data and around 110 million unique TCR beta sequences from roughly 200 million T cells. About 280 gigabases of sequencing data and around 85 million unique TCR sequences made up an early release that covered some 640 HLA-typed donors. Several DR-DQ haplotypes were handled as single units for association and clustering, since linkage in the cohort was strong. A later genetic analysis took genome-wide SNP genotypes for about 60% of the roughly 670 donors and used that subset as a discovery cohort. To predict cytomegalovirus infection status, the study combined high-throughput TCR immunosequencing, statistical association of individual TCRs with disease status, and machine learning. Across 300 to 400 genotyped donors of the cohort, an average of roughly 230,000 unique TCR beta nucleotide sequences per donor were sequenced, and around 20% of those sequences were non-productive. The later analysis used no new phenotypic data to find candidate immune exposures, relying instead on TCR beta sequences and their occurrence across donors. Donor age, sex, ethnicity and CMV serostatus were compiled together with the repertoire data. The study was designed to test whether signatures of past pathogen exposure could be identified by cataloging public T cell receptors. Using immunosequencing, the study profiled T cell repertoires from 640 or so subjects and related those repertoires to cytomegalovirus serostatus. HLA typing included class I and class II loci at four-digit resolution. Besides the first cohort of about 730 subjects, a separate validation cohort made up of 90 to 150 different subjects was used. In an earlier analysis of roughly 540 of the donors, high-throughput TCR beta sequencing was used to judge whether each TCR beta V gene segment behaved as functional or pseudogenic. A later analysis re-analyzed previously published TCR beta repertoires from approximately 700 donors and added high-resolution HLA genotyping to study TCR occurrence patterns. The number of donors typed differed by locus, with about 629-640 for A, B, C, DRB1 and DQB1, 522 for DQA1, 600 to 610 for DPA1, and over 400 for DPB1. Every discovery cohort repertoire had been produced on one sequencing platform. Among the approximately 400 genotyped donors, around 81% belonged to the genetic ancestry cluster associated with self-reported Caucasian donors.

The cohort comprised around 700 healthy bone marrow donors. Cohort members were all nominally healthy when sampled, although unrecorded immune exposures were likely present. The donor tested CMV seropositive, placing the donor among the 250 to 300 seropositive members of the cohort. A peripheral blood sample was provided by each donor, and peripheral blood mononuclear cells were used for TCR beta sequencing. The Qiagen DNeasy Blood Extraction Kit was used to extract genomic DNA from the blood cell samples. Library creation used the immunoSEQ multiplex PCR assay. For the multiplex PCR, a mixture combining 60 forward primers for TCR Vbeta segments and 13 reverse primers for TCR Jbeta segments was used. The CDR3 region of rearranged TCR beta genes was amplified from genomic DNA with a multiplex PCR assay. The Illumina HiSeq System was used to sequence the amplified TCR beta libraries as 87-base-pair reads. Per the source publication's procedure: Across the 600 to 700 repertoires, a later analysis counted 78 million or so unique TCR beta chains, 8.5 million to 12 million of which were shared by at least two donors. To remove PCR and sequencing errors, raw reads were error-corrected and collapsed into unique sequences using a nearest-neighbor algorithm that merged closely related sequences. Alignment of CDR3 sequences to IMGT reference sequences was used to assign V, D and J gene segments. For a sequence to be retained, a match of at least six nucleotides was required to both a V gene segment and a J gene segment. A rearrangement was called productive if the CDR3 had no stop codons and remained in frame with V and J, and every other rearrangement was called non-productive. Following IMGT convention, CDR3 was defined as the stretch from the second conserved V-encoded cysteine up to the conserved J-encoded phenylalanine. In an earlier analysis of more than 550 of the donors, sequences lacking an unambiguous match to a single V gene segment were excluded. In an earlier analysis of about 590 of the donors, a V segment was called functional when productive rearrangements were above 56.7%, and segregating when the standard deviation between donors exceeded 5%. A statistical classification framework was built to diagnose cytomegalovirus status from the catalog of TCR beta chain sequences. In a later analysis, TCR nucleotide sequences were compared against IMGT/GENE-DB human TR gene sequences so that V and J genes could be assigned. The TCRdist pipeline was used in a later analysis to assign CDR3 sequences and most-parsimonious VDJ recombination scenarios. In a later analysis, each TCR beta chain was defined by its CDR3 amino acid sequence together with its V-gene family, and reads without a unique V-gene family were excluded. In a later analysis, 500 to 700 highly shared, low-generation-probability nucleotide sequences were removed to address suspected cross-contamination and a sequencing artifact. In a later analysis, a clonal expansion index for each public chain was calculated from normalized within-repertoire ranks of inferred template counts. A later analysis computed generation probabilities with a VDJ recombination model fitted to out-of-frame rearrangements, and checked the results against IGoR. Hypergeometric tests were used in a later analysis to score TCR-TCR, TCR-HLA and TCR-CMV co-occurrence, with a repertoire-size bias correction applied to the TCR pairs. A later analysis estimated false discovery rates by permuting HLA or CMV assignments 20 times. In a later analysis, co-occurring TCRs were grouped with DBSCAN, and TCRdist sequence similarity was added when clustering was performed within HLA-allele-positive subsets. Co-occurrence clustering excluded repertoires with fewer than 30,000 or more than 120,000 public chains, plus five with anomalous nucleotide sharing. TCRdb stores this immuneACCESS table with in-frame sequences only. Part of the clones is absent; in the studies checked, under half of the shortfall reflects unresolved V genes, and no reason is known for the rest. V, J and clone size reflect that table, while D and trimming were determined from the DNA. The sample profile shows 95,000 to 150,000 clones; more than 65% of them were found once. Roughly 13% of the sample comes from the top ten.

At the junction V is shortened by 3 bases and J by 2 bases, with 7 bases in between. The CDR3 holds 13 amino acids from the cysteine to the phenylalanine. This entry keeps only the CDR3 DNA: 39 bases, framed from base 1. CDR1 and CDR2 are read off the germline V gene (reference sequence) as MNHNY and SVGAGI. Regarding this clone: Its antigen specificity is not known. Per-base quality was not reported, and no clone a single base away is much larger than it.

Findings and caveats that apply to the study as a whole: The authors suggested that the approach could potentially be extended to other disease states and immunological phenotypes. An earlier analysis of 450 to 750 of the donors showed that most TCR beta V segments appeared in productive rearrangements either about 90% or about 30% of the time, which broadly matched IMGT annotations. While some public TCRs were present in many individuals, most TCR sequences turned up only very rarely across donors. In a later genetic analysis, a missense DCLRE1C variant was associated with V-gene and J-gene trimming of TCR beta chains, and the association was replicated in an independent cohort. Presence/absence analyses assumed roughly uniform sequencing depth across donors, an assumption that may not hold. The earlier analysis of 587 of the donors excluded about 16 rarely observed V segments, including chromosome 9 orphons, because counts were too low. Compared with equally common non-associated chains, HLA-associated TCR beta chains in a later analysis were more clonally expanded and had lower generation probabilities. According to a later analysis, parvovirus B19, influenza, CMV and Epstein-Barr virus appeared linked to several top co-occurrence clusters. The study listed 164 TCR beta chains as associated with cytomegalovirus. Cytomegalovirus status was reported to be diagnosed by the classifier with high specificity and sensitivity in both the original and validation cohorts. Three of the identified cytomegalovirus-associated TCR beta chains were confirmed in vitro to be specific for cytomegalovirus antigens. A later analysis found that TCR association rates varied across HLA loci, with DRB1 alleles showing the most associated TCRs and HLA-C alleles the fewest. The sequencing pipeline was judged likely to have produced a cluster of highly shared sequence variants as a technical artifact. A later analysis found that most CMV-associated TCR beta chains appeared HLA-restricted, with HLA associations seemingly driven largely by CMV exposure. Linkage disequilibrium might explain the correlated functional status among segregating V segments, but an unknown experimental factor could not be ruled out. The cohort was sequenced for TCR beta chains only, and without alpha or paired-chain data the features that could be detected were limited. In a later genetic analysis, fewer N-insertions in productive TCRs were reported among donors in an Asian-associated ancestry cluster than the roughly 700-donor mean. Strong co-occurrence of HLA alleles, especially DR and DQ, made assigning TCR associations to individual alleles difficult. Because some donors lacked HLA typing at each locus, the association tests relied only on the typed subset. The 87-base-pair reads could not distinguish some IMGT-functional V segments, including TRBV6-2 and TRBV6-3, so those segments were excluded. The only immune exposure information available for the cohort was CMV serostatus. In a later analysis, 16,951 TCR beta sequences were associated with specific HLA alleles at a false discovery rate of 0.05. A further reported finding was that TCR beta sequences accurately predicted the HLA-A and HLA-B alleles for most subjects in the first cohort.

Sample: PBMCs. This chain joins TRBV6-6 to TRBJ1-2, with no D gene named confidently. The sequence was obtained from a woman aged 55-70 years in good health and CMV-seropositive. The CDR3 region: CASSYEGNYGYTF. The nucleotides are TGTGCCAGCAGTTATGAGGGAAACTATGGCTACACCTTC.